The rows below give T cell receptor beta chains drawn from one sample of a study of beta chain features in type 1 diabetes. Sequencing was performed with immunoSEQ multiplex PCR; in TCRdb, only in-frame clones are kept and a portion is missing. The sample has about 47,000 clones, about 48% seen once. The sample consisted of stem cell memory CD4+ T cells from blood. The receptor set was obtained from a man aged 25 to 45 with type 1 diabetes. Both conserved end residues are part of each CDR3. D genes are given only for firm matches. Part of the rows lack a size; the others show once, few, many or a class for expanded clones.

clone_size cdr3_length j_call v_call d_call cdr3_nt cdr3_aa
few 14 TRBJ2-7 TRBV14 - TGTGCCAGCAGCCAAGTTAGTATTAGTGGCGAGCAGTACTTC CASSQVSISGEQYF
once 11 TRBJ1-4 TRBV20-1 - TGCAGTGCTACCCCTGGCGAAAAACTGTTTTTT CSATPGEKLFF
- 13 TRBJ2-5 TRBV7-2 - TGTGCCAGCAGCTGGACTATCGGGGAGACCCAGTACTTC CASSWTIGETQYF
- 12 TRBJ2-7 TRBV6-1 - TGTGCCAGCAGTGGAGATCCGGACGAGCAGTACTTC CASSGDPDEQYF
few 17 TRBJ2-3 TRBV7-9 - TGTGCCAGCAGCTTAATGCATGGTAGCGTGGGCACAGATACGCAGTATTTT CASSLMHGSVGTDTQYF
few 13 TRBJ2-1 TRBV15 - TGTGCCACCAGCGGCCCTCCGATATATGGGCAGTTCTTC CATSGPPIYGQFF
- 13 TRBJ2-3 TRBV6-5 - TGTGCCAGCAGCCCTCCGCGTGGAGTAACGCAGTATTTT CASSPPRGVTQYF
- 14 TRBJ2-7 TRBV5-1 - TGCGCCAGCGGTGGCTTCGGAGAACCCTACGAGCAGTACTTC CASGGFGEPYEQYF
few 16 TRBJ2-2 TRBV19 TRBD2 TGTGCCAGTAGGCGCGCTAGCGGGATGAACACCGGGGAGCTGTTTTTT CASRRASGMNTGELFF
- 15 TRBJ2-1 TRBV2 - TGTGCCAGCAGCAACGACGGGAGCTCCTACAATGAGCAGTTCTTC CASSNDGSSYNEQFF
- 15 TRBJ2-1 TRBV13 - TGTGCCAGCAGCCCAAACCTAGGCTCCTACAATGAGCAGTTCTTC CASSPNLGSYNEQFF
- 15 TRBJ2-1 TRBV13 TRBD2 TGTGCCAGCAGCTTAAGGAGCGGGAGGCACAATGAGCAGTTCTTC CASSLRSGRHNEQFF
- 15 TRBJ1-4 TRBV5-1 - TGCGCCAGCAGTCCCCGGGGATTGCCGAATGAAAAACTGTTTTTT CASSPRGLPNEKLFF
- 14 TRBJ2-5 TRBV7-2 - TGTGCCAGCAGTCCTGGATGGGGCCGAGAGACCCAGTACTTC CASSPGWGRETQYF
- 14 TRBJ2-7 TRBV10-3 TRBD2 TGTGCCATTGGGACTAGCGGGAGCGGCTACGAGCAGTACTTC CAIGTSGSGYEQYF
- 10 TRBJ1-2 TRBV20-1 TRBD1 TGCAGTGCTAGGGGACAGAAGAACACCTTC CSARGQKNTF
few 16 TRBJ2-1 TRBV5-1 - TGCGCCAGCAGCTTGGTATCGGGGAGCGGCTACAATGAGCAGTTCTTC CASSLVSGSGYNEQFF
- 15 TRBJ2-1 TRBV5-1 - TGCGCCAGCAGCTTGGAGGGCGGGTCCTACAATGAGCAGTTCTTC CASSLEGGSYNEQFF
few 16 TRBJ2-7 TRBV7-2 - TGTGCCAGCAGCTTAGCCACAGCCAACGATTTGCACGAGCAGTACTTC CASSLATANDLHEQYF
- 14 TRBJ2-1 TRBV7-6 - TGTGCCAGCAGCTTAAGGCAGGGAACTAGCGAGCAGTTCTTC CASSLRQGTSEQFF
- 14 TRBJ2-1 TRBV15 - TGTGCCACCAGCATATGGAGGGGAATGGGTGAGCAGTTCTTC CATSIWRGMGEQFF
- 15 TRBJ2-7 TRBV4-3 - TGCGCCAGCAGCCAAGGGGCAGGAGGAGCCTACGAGCAGTACTTC CASSQGAGGAYEQYF
- 14 TRBJ1-1 TRBV7-9 - TGTGCCAGCAGCCCGAGGTCGATGAACACTGAAGCTTTCTTT CASSPRSMNTEAFF
- 17 TRBJ1-2 TRBV28 TRBD1 TGTGCCAGCAGTTCCCGGACAGGGTATTTCCCTTTGCGAGGCTACACCTTC CASSSRTGYFPLRGYTF
- 13 TRBJ2-5 TRBV5-1 - TGCGCCAGCAGCCGCCGGTACCAAGAGACCCAGTACTTC CASSRRYQETQYF
- 14 TRBJ1-5 TRBV30 - TGTGCCTGGAGTGTAATGGGGGGGAATCAGCCCCAGCATTTT CAWSVMGGNQPQHF
few 14 TRBJ1-2 TRBV18 - TGTGCCAGCTCACCACCGGCAGGGAGGGATGGCTACACCTTC CASSPPAGRDGYTF
few 15 TRBJ2-1 TRBV2 TRBD2 TGTGCCAGCACCCGGTGGACTAGCGGGATGGGTGAGCAGTTCTTC CASTRWTSGMGEQFF
few 13 TRBJ2-7 TRBV6-5 TRBD1 TGTGCCAGCAGTTACACAGGGGGGCACGAGCAGTACTTC CASSYTGGHEQYF
- 18 TRBJ2-1 TRBV28 TRBD1 TGTGCCAGCAGTTTGCCTCTCTTATGGGACAGCTCCTACAATGAGCAGTTCTTC CASSLPLLWDSSYNEQFF
- 15 TRBJ2-1 TRBV9 TRBD2 TGTGCCAGCAGCGCGGGACTAGCGTCGTACAATGAGCAGTTCTTC CASSAGLASYNEQFF
- 14 TRBJ2-2 TRBV21-1 - TGTGCCAGCAACCCTAACGTGAGCACCGGGGAGCTGTTTTTT CASNPNVSTGELFF
- 15 TRBJ2-3 TRBV5-1 - TGCGCCAGCAGTCCGGAGGGCCTTAACACAGATACGCAGTATTTT CASSPEGLNTDTQYF
- 16 TRBJ1-4 TRBV7-2 TRBD1 TGTGCCAGCTCTTTCCTGTCCGGGACAGGGAATGAAAAACTGTTTTTT CASSFLSGTGNEKLFF
- 15 TRBJ2-7 TRBV11-2 TRBD2 TGTGCCAGCAGCAAGGGACTAGCGGGATCTTACGAGCAGTACTTC CASSKGLAGSYEQYF
- 17 TRBJ2-7 TRBV28 TRBD2 TGTGCCAGCAGGCGCTTTCCCGGGAGGCCAGCGACCTACGAGCAGTACTTC CASRRFPGRPATYEQYF
- 14 TRBJ2-7 TRBV9 TRBD2 TGTGCCAGCAGCCCTCGGGACTATTCCTACGAGCAGTACTTC CASSPRDYSYEQYF
- 18 TRBJ2-7 TRBV7-2 TRBD2 TGTGCCAGCAGCCCCCGCGGTGGGGGTGCGGGAGGATCCTACGAGCAGTACTTC CASSPRGGGAGGSYEQYF
- 14 TRBJ2-7 TRBV5-1 TRBD1 TGCGCCAGCAGCTTGGTCGGACAGGACTACGAGCAGTACTTC CASSLVGQDYEQYF
- 16 TRBJ2-3 TRBV5-4 TRBD2 TGTGCCAGCAGCTTGGACGGGACTAGCGGTTCAGATACGCAGTATTTT CASSLDGTSGSDTQYF
- 15 TRBJ2-3 TRBV7-9 TRBD2 TGTGCCAGCAGCTTAGGCGGGAGGGCCTCAGATACGCAGTATTTT CASSLGGRASDTQYF
- 15 TRBJ2-7 TRBV28 - TGTGCCAGCAGCCGACGGACAGCCTCGACCTACGAGCAGTACTTC CASSRRTASTYEQYF
- 18 TRBJ2-6 TRBV11-2 TRBD1 TGTGCCAGCAGCCTCGGACAGGGGAGGCTCTCGGGGGCCAACGTCCTGACTTTC CASSLGQGRLSGANVLTF